The clone carrying this T cell receptor (beta chain) has only a few counts. Its antigen is not identified. Unique molecular identifiers were in the cDNA, with template-switch universal primer binding. TCRdb fed the 5' RACE reads into MiXCR, producing one record per CDR3 protein. Of 1,800,000 or so distinct CDR3 sequences in the sample, around 29% were seen once. The sample belongs to a study of identical twins. Overall study findings and caveats: Within twin pairs, the out-of-frame alpha sequences they shared showed excess low generation probability. Fewer insertions characterized abundant cord blood beta clonotypes, whereas memory repertoires showed none. A partial confounding effect on zero-insertion analyses could come from invariant MAIT and iNKT cells.

From germline, CDR1 is SEHNR and CDR2 FQNEAQ (reference sequence). V was clipped by 0 bases and J by 4 bases, with 9 bases between them. The CDR3 is made up of 14 amino acids. This TCR was recovered from a newborn girl in good health. The chain couples TRBV7-9 to TRBJ1-2; D unclear. Sequencing was performed on cord blood. CDR3 DNA sequence: TGTGCCAGCAGCTTAGCTGGCAGTGCCTATGGCTACACCTTC. It codes for CASSLAGSAYGYTF.